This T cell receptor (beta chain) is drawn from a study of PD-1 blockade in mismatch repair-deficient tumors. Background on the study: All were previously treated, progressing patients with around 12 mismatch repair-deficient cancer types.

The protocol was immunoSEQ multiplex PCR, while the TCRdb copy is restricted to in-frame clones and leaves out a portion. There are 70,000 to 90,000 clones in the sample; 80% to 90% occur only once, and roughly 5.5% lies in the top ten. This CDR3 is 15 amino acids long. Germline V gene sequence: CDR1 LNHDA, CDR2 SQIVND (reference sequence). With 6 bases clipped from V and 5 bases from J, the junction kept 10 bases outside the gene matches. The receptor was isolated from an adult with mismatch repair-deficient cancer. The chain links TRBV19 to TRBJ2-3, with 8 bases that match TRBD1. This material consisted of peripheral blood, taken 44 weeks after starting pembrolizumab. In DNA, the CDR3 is TGTGCCAGTAGCAACCAGGGGGCGCAGGGAGATACGCAGTATTTT. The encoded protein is CASSNQGAQGDTQYF.